In its sample, the clone carrying this TCR beta chain was seen a few times. Sequenced by immunoSEQ multiplex PCR; TCRdb stores in-frame clones only, minus some. Of about 23,000 clones in the sample, 85% to 90% are singletons; the top ten hold about an eighth. The sample is drawn from a study of T cells in localized non-small cell lung cancer. The sample was peripheral blood, taken before any cancer treatment. This TCR was recovered from a male donor aged 60 or over with stage I lung adenocarcinoma.

The chain's CDR3 is CASSWTSGTIYEQYF. CDR3 DNA: TGCGCCAGCAGCTGGACCTCGGGAACGATCTACGAGCAGTACTTC. This chain uses TRBV5-1 with TRBJ2-7; perhaps TRBD2 as D (5 bases). The CDR3 is made up of 15 amino acids. V was pared by 3 bases and J by 3 bases, with 16 bases between. In germline, CDR1 is SGHRS, CDR2 YFSETQ. Based on the CDR3 plus reference TRBV5-1 and TRBJ2-7, the full variable domain is KAGVTQTPRYLIKTRGQQVTLSCSPISGHRSVSWYQQTPGQGLQFLFEYFSETQRNKGNFPGRFSGRQFSNSRSEMNVSTLELGDSALYLCASSWTSGTIYEQYFGPGTRLTVT.